This T cell receptor (beta chain) is drawn from a study of post-analysis software for immune sequencing data (dated by TCRdb to 2015 to 2017). With respect to the entire study: Disease courses on record covered relapsing-remitting, secondary progressive and progressive-relapsing multiple sclerosis, though some patients had no subtype annotation. The multiple sclerosis patient repertoires were compared with approximately 11 previously published healthy control repertoires from donors aged about 6 to 26 years. A subset of samples was prepared in parallel using single-end sample barcoding, then pooled and co-amplified after Illumina adapter ligation. The full study reports these points: Multiple sclerosis patients had significantly lower normalized Chao1 diversity than controls, a result that suggests substantial peripheral T-cell clonal expansion. When samples were clustered directly using the F measure, samples prepared in the same batch co-clustered strongly, which prompted a batch-effect correction. Four or five TRBV segments, including TRBV5-6, TRBV5-1 and TRBV20-1, were significantly more frequent in patients than controls. The multiple sclerosis patient group was slightly younger than the control group.

This clonotype was detected only once. This clone's antigen is unknown. Nothing much larger sits one base from this clone, and base qualities are not available. The library was made by PCR. Sequencing instrument: Illumina HiSeq 2500. Unique molecular identifiers were incorporated into TCR beta cDNA libraries to reduce PCR and sequencing biases. Approximately 500,000 cDNA molecules were obtained for every 1 to 10 million input T cells, so each molecule roughly corresponded to one T cell. The patient libraries were prepared and sequenced with the same protocol used for the earlier healthy control dataset. Within a given batch, samples were prepared together, multiplexed and sequenced on the same HiSeq lane. As for the original processing: MIGEC handled the raw barcoded reads, throwing out single-read molecular identifier groups before consensus assembly and CDR3 extraction. VDJtools was used for post-analysis of the clonotype tables, with diversity normalized by down-sampling every dataset to the smallest sample size. Repertoire overlap clustering matched CDR3 amino acid but not nucleotide sequences to correct batch-related cross-sample contamination. TCRdb reprocessed the public reads (quality trimming at Q25 with fastp, clone calling with MiXCR) and kept in-frame beta chains. Duplicate CDR3 protein sequences are folded into a single record with the most common DNA and genes. These V and J calls derive from TCRdb rather than the authors' analysis. This sample has roughly 800,000 distinct CDR3 sequences in its table, and approximately 57% of those were observed once. Jointly, the top ten make up roughly 4.4% of the sample.

The junction shows trimming of 5 bases on V and 10 bases on J, plus 24 bases between the germline ends. Counted from cysteine to phenylalanine, this CDR3 has 15 amino acids. Only the CDR3 DNA is retained, 45 bases long and in frame from the first base. CDR1 and CDR2, looked up from the germline V gene (reference sequence), are DFQATT and SNEGSKA. To demonstrate the VDJtools post-analysis software, the study profiled TCR beta repertoires from the peripheral blood of about 13 young patients with multiple sclerosis. The multiple sclerosis patients were children and adolescents ranging in age from roughly 6 to 16 years.

This receptor chain uses TRBV20-1 and TRBJ2-1, and the D gene may be TRBD2, 6 bases matching. Sequencing input: blood. The clonotype was recovered from a girl aged 5-17 years with multiple sclerosis. CDR3 reads: CSAAGLRGSSYEQFF. The DNA is as follows: TGCAGTGCTGCCGGGTTGCGGGGAAGCTCCTACGAGCAGTTCTTC.